This TCR beta chain is drawn from a study of preoperative IRX-2 immunotherapy in early breast cancer. Germline CDR1 is GTSNPN and CDR2 is SVGIG (reference sequence). V was clipped by 1 base and J by 4 bases, with 7 bases between them. The CDR3 has 12 amino acids. Described treatment: preoperative locoregional IRX-2 cytokine immunotherapy. This phase Ib study tested locoregional IRX-2 cytokine immunotherapy given before surgery. Data came from immunoSEQ multiplex PCR; TCRdb stores just in-frame clones and leaves some out. There are about 3,600 clones in the sample; over 80% occur only once, and approximately 6.3% lies in the top ten.

The sample was tumor tissue, taken before IRX-2 immunotherapy. The gene calls are TRBV30 and TRBJ1-1; TRBD1 might be the D (5 bases). This TCR was sampled from a human donor with breast cancer. CDR3 protein: CAWSGGTTEAFF. The CDR3 bases are TGTGCCTGGAGTGGAGGGACCACTGAAGCTTTCTTT.